This passage covers 13 T cell receptor beta chains from one sample sequenced in a study of cytomegalovirus exposure and HLA in healthy donors. Libraries were prepared by immunoSEQ multiplex PCR; TCRdb keeps only in-frame clonotypes and omits some of them. The table lists a few hundred thousand clones, 80% to 90% of them singletons. The sequencing input was PBMCs. The receptors derive from a woman aged 18-29 years in good health and CMV-seronegative.

The genes are TRBV5-1 and TRBJ2-3, with a weak D call TRBD2 (6 bases). The germline CDR1 and CDR2 sequences are SGHRS and YFSETQ. V was trimmed by 1 base and J by 3 bases, leaving 12 bases between them. The CDR3 sequence is 15 residues long. The CDR3, as DNA: TGCGCCAGCAGCTTGACGGGAGAGGAGACAGATACGCAGTATTTT. It specifies CASSLTGEETDTQYF.

This sequence joins TRBV9 and TRBJ2-5; TRBD1 agrees at 9 bases. V shed 1 base and J 5 bases; nucleotides not matched to a gene: 9. The CDR3 extends over 16 amino acids. Germline V gene sequence: CDR1 SGDLS, CDR2 YYNGEE. CDR3 in amino acids: CASSVNPGTGPETQYF. CDR3 DNA sequence: TGTGCCAGCAGCGTAAATCCCGGGACAGGGCCCGAGACCCAGTACTTC.

The rearrangement links TRBV27 to TRBJ2-1; tentatively, D is TRBD1 (5 bases). Germline CDR1 reads MNHEY; CDR2 reads SMNVEV (reference sequence). The CDR3 loop spans 15 amino acids. V gave up 5 bases and J gave up 2 bases, with 13 bases separating them. The CDR3, as DNA: TGTGCCAGCAGTATCAGGGCTATAGCCTACAATGAGCAGTTCTTC. Its protein product is CASSIRAIAYNEQFF.

The V and J genes are TRBV27 and TRBJ1-2; D remains ambiguous. Germline CDR1 MNHEY, CDR2 SMNVEV (reference sequence). Trimming removed 0 bases from V and 0 bases from J, with 14 bases in between. The CDR3 has 17 residues. CDR3 in amino acids: CASSLSFYEEANYGYTF. The CDR3 DNA is TGTGCCAGCAGTTTATCATTTTACGAGGAAGCTAACTATGGCTACACCTTC.

The chain joins TRBV6-1 to TRBJ2-7, with D uncertain. The CDR3 extends over 14 amino acids. Germline V gene lookup returns CDR1 MNHNS and CDR2 SASEGT. Trimming removed 0 bases from V and 1 base from J, with 7 bases in between. CDR3 nucleotide sequence: TGTGCCAGCAGTGAAGCGTCCCTTTCCTACGAGCAGTACTTC. It codes for CASSEASLSYEQYF.

This clone was counted between two and nine times. V is TRBV28 and J is TRBJ2-7; D is possibly TRBD2 (5 bases). The V and J ends lost 6 bases and 3 bases respectively, with 12 bases between them. Germline-derived CDR1 and CDR2 are MDHEN and SYDVKM. This CDR3 region has 13 residues. As DNA, the CDR3 is TGTGCCAGCAGGCAAACGGGGTTCTACGAGCAGTACTTC. This translates into CASRQTGFYEQYF.

With respect to this clone: One end of the junction does not line up with germline, which may come from a read error. The chain is built from TRBV30 and TRBJ1-4; D uncertain. Germline CDR1 is GTSNPN and CDR2 is SVGIG (reference sequence). CDR3 length: 12 amino acids. CDR3 DNA: TGTGCCTGCGGGATTCAGGCCATAAGCCCAATTTTT. As protein: CACGIQAISPIF.

This sequence joins TRBV19 and TRBJ2-3; D possibly corresponds to TRBD2 (6 bases). CDR3 length equals 13 residues. Germline V gene lookup returns CDR1 LNHDA and CDR2 SQIVND (reference sequence). V was cut by 4 bases and J by 4 bases, with 9 bases left in between. The CDR3 spells CASSTGTPDTQYF. CDR3 sequence (DNA): TGTGCCAGTAGTACCGGGACTCCAGATACGCAGTATTTT.

The chain carries TRBV30 and TRBJ1-5, with TRBD1 identical over 7 bases. Unmatched junction bases numbered 9, after V lost 0 bases and J lost 4 bases. This CDR3 spans 16 amino acids. Germline assignment: CDR1 GTSNPN and CDR2 SVGIG (reference sequence). CDR3 amino acids: CAWSVRGRGANQPQHF. The CDR3 DNA reads as TGTGCCTGGAGTGTACGGGGCAGGGGGGCAAATCAGCCCCAGCATTTT.

This clone was detected a few times. The chain carries TRBV30 and TRBJ1-5, with a possible D match to TRBD1 (5 bases). Trimming took off 2 bases at V and 2 bases at J, with 13 bases between the two ends. Germline CDR1 GTSNPN, CDR2 SVGIG (reference sequence). The length of the CDR3 is 15 residues. CDR3 nucleotide sequence: TGTGCCTGGAGTTCCCACGACAGTGGCAATCAGCCCCAGCATTTT. It encodes CAWSSHDSGNQPQHF. The complete variable domain, with remaining parts taken from reference TRBV30 and TRBJ1-5, reads SQTIHQWPATLVQPVGSPLSLECTVEGTSNPNLYWYRQAAGRGLQLLFYSVGIGQISSEVPQNLSASRPQDRQFILSSKKLLLSDSGFYLCAWSSHDSGNQPQHFGDGTRLSIL.

The CDR3 nucleotides are TGTGCCAGCAGCGTAGAGCGGGACACTGAAGCTTTCTTT. Translated, it gives CASSVERDTEAFF. The V gene is TRBV9, the J gene TRBJ1-1; D is unclear. Germline V gene data show CDR1 as SGDLS and CDR2 as YYNGEE. V was trimmed by 0 bases and J by 3 bases, leaving 6 bases between them. This CDR3 comprises 13 residues.

This clone was detected once. The chain joins TRBV5-6 to TRBJ1-1; D not resolved. The length of the CDR3 is 11 residues. The germline V gene encodes CDR1 SGHDT and CDR2 YYEEEE. Trimming pared 5 bases from V and 4 bases from J, leaving 6 bases between. CDR3 loop: CASSFRTEAFF. As DNA, the CDR3 is TGTGCCAGCAGTTTCCGCACTGAAGCTTTCTTT.

V and J are TRBV15 and TRBJ2-1, with TRBD2 matching over 8 bases. CDR1 LNHNV and CDR2 YYDKDF come from the germline V gene (reference sequence). The CDR3 length is 15 residues. J lost 3 bases, V lost 1 base, and 2 bases had no gene match. The CDR3 is CATSRGREGYNEQFF. Here the CDR3 DNA reads TGTGCCACCAGCAGAGGTCGGGAGGGCTACAATGAGCAGTTCTTC.